The clone carrying this TCR beta chain is a singleton in its sample. The antigen remains undetermined. The method was immunoSEQ multiplex PCR; TCRdb's version includes in-frame clones alone and lacks a portion of them. The sample yields about 140,000 clones, 85% to 95% seen once. The data stem from a study of OX40 agonist ivuxolimab in advanced cancers. Study overall: Patients received intravenous ivuxolimab every 2 weeks at 0.01 to 10 mg/kg.

Trimming removed 7 bases from V and 4 bases from J, with 13 bases in between. The CDR3 consists of 13 residues. In germline, CDR1 is SGHTA, CDR2 FQGNSA. Whole-study findings and limits: Expansion of clones was among the lowest in partial responders at 0.1-3.0 mg/kg. Some patients who did not respond also had low normalized T-cell clonal expansion.

The TCR comes from an adult with an advanced solid tumor such as melanoma, head and neck, liver or kidney cancer. The sample here was CD4+ or CD8+ T cells sorted from blood, taken in a trial of the OX40 agonist ivuxolimab. V is TRBV7-2 and J is TRBJ1-1, with no clear D. The CDR3 DNA reads as TGTGCCAGCACAAAGAGTAGGAGCACTGAAGCTTTCTTT. Protein: CASTKSRSTEAFF.